This record covers a single T cell receptor beta chain. What it binds is not known. TCR beta cDNA libraries had unique molecular identifiers. Each CDR3 protein is one row after TCRdb ran MiXCR on the PCR reads. The table has approximately 570,000 distinct CDR3 sequences, roughly 40% seen once; the top ten hold about 1.8%. The data derive from a study of post-analysis software for immune sequencing data. Study-level findings and limits: By F measure, strong co-clustering occurred among samples prepared in the same batch. Higher frequency in patients than in controls was seen for roughly 5 TRBV segments, with TRBV5-6, TRBV5-1 and TRBV20-1 among them.

CDR1 is LNHDA and CDR2 is SQIVND in the germline V gene (reference sequence). The CDR3 sequence is 11 residues long. V was cut by 8 bases and J by 11 bases, with 15 bases left in between. This TCR was recovered from a girl aged 10 to 17 with multiple sclerosis. The sequencing input was blood. The rearrangement links TRBV19 to TRBJ1-2; D uncertain. The CDR3 is CASGGRVGYTF. The DNA for the CDR3 is TGTGCCAGTGGTGGCCGGGTTGGGTACACCTTC.